This entry lists 30 T cell receptor beta chains sequenced from one sample in a study of blood T cells in healthy people across ages. The second PCR ran about 6 to 11 cycles with a sample-barcoded 5' primer and J-beta primers. TCRdb analysed the 5' RACE reads with MiXCR anew, one entry per CDR3 protein. The table has over 1,500,000 distinct CDR3 sequences, approximately 50% seen once. Sequencing used blood. Receptor source: a woman between 40 and 55 years old in good health.

This clonotype has only a few counts. This chain uses TRBV29-1 with TRBJ2-3; D might be TRBD1 or TRBD2, each matching 5 bases. The V gene lost 7 bases and the J gene lost 2 bases, with 22 bases spanning the gap. Germline values: CDR1 SQVTM, CDR2 ANQGSEA. The CDR3 loop spans 16 amino acids. CDR3 protein: CSAGQGPSLLTDTQYF. CDR3 in DNA: TGCAGCGCCGGTCAGGGACCGTCTCTACTCACAGATACGCAGTATTTT.

V is TRBV3-1 and J is TRBJ2-7, with 8 bases lining up with TRBD1. The DNA end is more similar to TRBJ2-5, so the J call may be wrong. Germline-derived CDR1 and CDR2 are LGHDT and YNNKEL (reference sequence). The CDR3 is 15 residues long. CDR3 loop: CASSQGTGYGETQYF. Here the CDR3 DNA reads TGTGCCAGCAGCCAAGGGACAGGGTATGGAGAGACCCAGTACTTC.

This clonotype was counted a single time. The chain uses TRBV5-1 and TRBJ2-3; D is unresolved. Trimming took off 7 bases at V and 2 bases at J, with 11 bases between the two ends. CDR1 SGHRS and CDR2 YFSETQ come from the germline V gene. This CDR3 region has 13 residues. The CDR3 DNA is TGCGCCAGCTCGACCTATCCCACAGATACGCAGTATTTT. It translates to CASSTYPTDTQYF.

V is TRBV12-3 or TRBV12-4 and J is TRBJ2-7, with 8 bases that match TRBD1. This CDR3 spans 15 amino acids. V was pared by 7 bases and J by 5 bases, with 13 bases of the junction left unmatched. The CDR3 DNA reads as TGTGCCAGCATAAATTCCGGACAGGGTGTAGACGAGCAGTACTTC. Amino acids: CASINSGQGVDEQYF.

The CDR3 loop reads CASSATLPHGQGLDGYTF. The DNA for the CDR3 is TGTGCCAGCAGTGCCACCCTGCCCCACGGGCAAGGGTTAGATGGCTACACCTTC. J is TRBJ1-2 and V is TRBV2; D is undetermined. Trimming stripped 4 bases from V and 6 bases from J, with 27 bases between. Germline lookup yields CDR1 SNHLY and CDR2 FYNNEI. This CDR3 contains 18 residues. The full variable domain, completed using reference TRBV2 and TRBJ1-2, is EPEVTQTPSHQVTQMGQEVILRCVPISNHLYFYWYRQILGQKVEFLVSFYNNEISEKSEIFDDQFSVERPDGSNFTLKIRSTKLEDSAMYFCASSATLPHGQGLDGYTFGSGTRLTVV.

The chain has TRBV20-1 and TRBJ2-5; D gene unclear. This CDR3 contains 13 residues. The V gene's germline CDR1 is DFQATT and CDR2 SNEGSKA (reference sequence). The V gene lost 5 bases and the J gene lost 4 bases, with 14 bases spanning the gap. The CDR3 DNA reads TGCAGTGCTTATGACCCTTCGTCAGAGACCCAGTACTTC. Translation gives CSAYDPSSETQYF.

V is TRBV7-2 and J is TRBJ2-3, with D unclear. Germline loops: CDR1 SGHTA, CDR2 FQGNSA. The length of the CDR3 is 13 residues. With 5 bases removed from V and 10 bases from J, the gap between germline ends came to 16 bases. CDR3 nucleotides: TGTGCCAGCAGCCCCCGGGCCCCGTTAGCGCAGTATTTT. Protein: CASSPRAPLAQYF.

This clonotype was detected only a few times. The chain joins TRBV10-3 to TRBJ2-7; D could derive from TRBD1 or TRBD2 (5 bases each). The DNA matches TRBJ2-5 better at its end, which makes the J call doubtful. Per the germline V gene, CDR1 is ENHRY and CDR2 is SYGVKD. The CDR3 length is 16 residues. CDR3 loop: CAISGGGQFVMKTQYF. CDR3 DNA sequence: TGTGCCATCAGTGGGGGCGGGCAGTTCGTAATGAAGACCCAGTACTTC.

The genes are TRBV28 and TRBJ2-7; 9 bases agree with TRBD1. CDR1 and CDR2 (germline): MDHEN, SYDVKM. The CDR3 is 13 amino acids. Trimming removed 8 bases from V and 3 bases from J; junction bases left unmatched: 5. The DNA of the CDR3 is TGTGCCAGCTCAGGGACAGGGAACTACGAGCAGTACTTC. This codes for CASSGTGNYEQYF.

This clonotype was recorded only once. Mismatch with germline at one junction end may stem from a read error. The chain carries TRBV3-1 and TRBJ2-4; D perhaps matches TRBD2 (5 bases). The CDR3 is made up of 14 amino acids. Per the germline V gene, CDR1 is LGHDT and CDR2 is YNNKEL (reference sequence). CDR3 in amino acids: CARSPGSSYNEQYF. As DNA, the CDR3 is TGTGCCAGGAGCCCGGGAAGTTCCTACAATGAGCAGTACTTC.

The gene calls are TRBV2 and TRBJ2-5; D may be TRBD1 (5 bases). V was trimmed by 8 bases and J by 0 bases, leaving 10 bases between them. The CDR3 is 13 residues long. Germline values: CDR1 SNHLY, CDR2 FYNNEI. The CDR3 nucleotides read TGTGCCAGCGTACCAGGGTACCAAGAGACCCAGTACTTC. Translated, it gives CASVPGYQETQYF.

This clonotype was seen repeatedly, ten times or more. V and J are TRBV6-2 or TRBV6-3 and TRBJ2-2; no reliable D call. CDR1 MNHEY and CDR2 SVGEGT come from the germline V gene. V was shortened by 6 bases and J by 2 bases, with 4 bases between the two germline ends. The CDR3 totals 12 residues. The CDR3 DNA follows: TGTGCCAGCAGCCCTAACACCGGGGAGCTGTTTTTT. It encodes CASSPNTGELFF.

The chain is built from TRBV19 and TRBJ1-5; D may be TRBD1 (6 bases). The CDR3 extends over 14 amino acids. The germline gives CDR1 LNHDA, CDR2 SQIVND (reference sequence). V shed 3 bases and J shed 2 bases, with 8 bases lying between them. The chain's CDR3 is CASSIRTGNQPQHF. The CDR3 DNA reads as TGTGCCAGTAGTATTCGGACAGGCAATCAGCCCCAGCATTTT.

V usage is TRBV12-3 or TRBV12-4 and J usage is TRBJ1-2; D gene uncertain. V was shortened by 2 bases and J by 1 base, with 11 bases between the two germline ends. The CDR3 length is 15 residues. CDR3 DNA: TGTGCCAGCAGTTTATTGGAGGGCGATAACTATGGCTACACCTTC. Protein: CASSLLEGDNYGYTF.

This rearrangement joins TRBV20-1 to TRBJ2-1; 9 nucleotides align to TRBD2. The CDR3 has 20 amino acids. Unmatched junction bases numbered 16, after V lost 1 base and J lost 0 bases. Germline loops: CDR1 DFQATT, CDR2 SNEGSKA (reference sequence). The CDR3 sequence is CSARVFWDSGGPSSYNEQFF. The CDR3, as DNA: TGCAGTGCTAGAGTCTTTTGGGACAGCGGGGGGCCGAGCTCCTACAATGAGCAGTTCTTC.

The V call is TRBV7-2, the J call TRBJ2-1; D gene ambiguous. TRBJ2-7 matches the DNA end more closely, so the J call is doubtful. The CDR3 sequence is 15 residues long. Germline CDR1 reads SGHTA; CDR2 reads FQGNSA. The CDR3 here is CASSTSRASYNEQYF. Here the CDR3 DNA reads TGTGCCAGCAGCACGAGCCGTGCCTCCTACAATGAGCAGTACTTC.

To note about this clonotype: A much larger clone lies a single base off, so this may be a read error. The chain combines TRBV20-1 with TRBJ2-5, with TRBD1 matching 7 bases. There are 12 residues in the CDR3. Germline V gene lookup returns CDR1 DFQATT and CDR2 SNEGSKA (reference sequence). Trimming cost V 0 bases and J 12 bases; bases outside gene matches: 7. CDR3 nucleotide sequence: TGCAGTGCTAGAGATCAGGGGGACCTGAAGTACTTC. This translates into CSARDQGDLKYF.

V gene TRBV24-1 combines with J gene TRBJ2-6, with unresolved D. This CDR3 comprises 17 residues. Germline V gene sequence: CDR1 KGHDR, CDR2 SFDVKD. Trimming shortened V by 5 bases and J by 0 bases, and 13 bases separated the two germline ends. CDR3 in DNA: TGTGCCACCAGTGCCCTGGACGTGCACTCTGGGGCCAACGTCCTGACTTTC. Residues: CATSALDVHSGANVLTF.

In its sample, this clonotype was seen a few times. The rearrangement links TRBV14 to TRBJ2-4; 7 bases are shared with TRBD2. Germline CDR1 and CDR2: SGHDN and FVKESK. V lost 4 bases to trimming and J lost 0 bases; unmatched junction nucleotides: 6. This CDR3 has 16 residues. The DNA for the CDR3 is TGTGCCAGCAGCCTAGGACTAGGAGGAGCCAAAAACATTCAGTACTTC. Translated: CASSLGLGGAKNIQYF.

This clonotype occurred a few times. The rearrangement links TRBV9 to TRBJ2-6, with D possibly being TRBD1 (5 bases). V shed 3 bases and J shed 2 bases, with 12 bases lying between them. Germline CDR1 reads SGDLS; CDR2 reads YYNGEE. CDR3 length equals 16 residues. CDR3 loop: CASSATANPGANVLTF. In DNA, the CDR3 is TGTGCCAGCAGCGCGACAGCGAACCCTGGGGCCAACGTCCTGACTTTC.

Turning to this clonotype: A much larger clonotype is one base distant, so this may be a read error. The chain joins TRBV24-1 to TRBJ1-2; D gene uncertain. Looked up from germline, CDR1 is KGHDR and CDR2 is SFDVKD. Trimming removed 6 bases at V and 1 base at J, with 5 bases between. This CDR3 is built from 12 residues. CDR3 sequence reads: CATSFGNYGYTF. CDR3 in DNA: TGTGCCACCAGTTTCGGTAACTATGGCTACACCTTC.

This clonotype was detected a few times. The chain combines TRBV4-1 with TRBJ1-1; D is uncertain. Trimming removed 3 bases at V and 7 bases at J, with 15 bases between. CDR3 length: 14 amino acids. The V gene's germline CDR1 is MGHRA and CDR2 YSYEKL. The CDR3 nucleotides read TGCGCCAGCAGCCAGAACCCCGCGGCGGGTGAAGCTTTCTTT. It codes for CASSQNPAAGEAFF.

The V and J genes are TRBV20-1 and TRBJ2-1; unclear D gene. Germline CDR1 reads DFQATT; CDR2 reads SNEGSKA (reference sequence). V was shortened by 4 bases and J by 10 bases, with 23 bases between the two germline ends. The CDR3 loop spans 15 amino acids. CDR3 region: CSAKTGRSPYEEQFF. The CDR3 DNA sequence: TGCAGTGCTAAGACCGGCCGATCCCCATACGAGGAGCAGTTCTTC.

The chain uses TRBV10-3 and TRBJ2-1; 8 bases match TRBD2. From germline, CDR1 is ENHRY and CDR2 SYGVKD. The junction had 4 bases not matched to a gene; V was cut back by 3 bases and J by 0 bases. The CDR3 is made up of 16 amino acids. The CDR3 DNA follows: TGTGCCATCAGTGATCCGGGGGGGAGCTCCTACAATGAGCAGTTCTTC. It yields the protein CAISDPGGSSYNEQFF.

V and J are TRBV20-1 and TRBJ2-3; no reliable D call. The germline V gene has CDR1 DFQATT and CDR2 SNEGSKA (reference sequence). The CDR3 totals 15 residues. V lost 2 bases and J 6 bases, leaving 18 bases between the germline ends. The CDR3 DNA reads as TGCAGTGCTAGACCGCATATTCCGAGGTTGGATACGCAGTATTTT. Its protein is CSARPHIPRLDTQYF.

The table lists this clonotype with a few counts. CDR3 sequence: CASSSSGGPSGANVLTF. CDR3 coding DNA: TGTGCCAGCAGCTCAAGCGGGGGCCCCTCTGGGGCCAACGTCCTGACTTTC. This rearrangement joins TRBV6-1 to TRBJ2-6, with 8 positions matching TRBD2. Germline lookup yields CDR1 MNHNS and CDR2 SASEGT. This CDR3 has 17 amino acids. V shed 6 bases and J 0 bases; nucleotides not matched to a gene: 7.

The V gene is TRBV6-5, the J gene TRBJ2-5, with 8 bases lining up with TRBD1. The length of the CDR3 is 14 residues. Germline values: CDR1 MNHEY, CDR2 SVGAGI. Trimming removed 8 bases from V and 3 bases from J; junction bases left unmatched: 8. CDR3: CASARGTGEETQYF. The CDR3 DNA is TGTGCCAGCGCCCGAGGGACAGGAGAAGAGACCCAGTACTTC.

This sequence joins TRBV28 and TRBJ2-3; D gene uncertain. Germline CDR1 MDHEN, CDR2 SYDVKM. Trimming took off 1 base at V and 5 bases at J, with 7 bases between the two ends. The CDR3 is made up of 13 amino acids. CDR3 DNA: TGTGCCAGCAGTTTATTGCAGAAAGATACGCAGTATTTT. Its translation: CASSLLQKDTQYF.

This chain connects TRBV5-6 to TRBJ1-4, with 7 nucleotides matching TRBD1. The CDR3 spans 16 residues. Germline V gene data show CDR1 as SGHDT and CDR2 as YYEEEE. J was trimmed by 4 bases and V by 3 bases; bases with no gene match: 9. CDR3 loop: CASSSTPGQINEKLFF. The CDR3 DNA sequence: TGTGCCAGCAGCTCAACCCCGGGACAGATTAATGAAAAACTGTTTTTT.

This clonotype was observed a handful of times. The J gene is TRBJ2-7, the V gene TRBV4-3; D perhaps matches TRBD1 (5 bases). V gave up 0 bases and J gave up 0 bases, with 12 bases separating them. Germline assignment: CDR1 LGHNA and CDR2 YSLEER. This CDR3 comprises 16 residues. CDR3 nucleotides: TGCGCCAGCAGCCAAGATAAGGGGCTGGGCTCCTACGAGCAGTACTTC. This sequence encodes CASSQDKGLGSYEQYF.